This T cell receptor beta chain came from a study of blood T cell repertoires in COVID-19. Across the whole study: Acute and convalescent COVID-19 samples came from the United States, Italy and Spain.

Measured with immunoSEQ multiplex PCR; TCRdb has only the in-frame clones, and not every one. The table includes about 210,000 clones, roughly nine tenths detected once. This CDR3 has 18 residues. Trimming shortened V by 0 bases and J by 8 bases, and 23 bases separated the two germline ends. Looked up from germline, CDR1 is MNHEY and CDR2 is SVGEGT. The genes are TRBV6-2 or TRBV6-3 and TRBJ2-1, with a possible D match to TRBD2 (6 bases). The receptor was derived from a man aged 35 to 55 with acute or convalescent COVID-19. Sequencing was carried out using peripheral blood. DNA for the CDR3: TGTGCCAGCAGTTACTCGATTTTACTAGCCCCCCGAGGCTATGAGCAGTTCTTC. Translating it yields CASSYSILLAPRGYEQFF.